Below, 27 T cell receptor beta chains from the same sample are listed, as sequenced in a study of T-cell memory formation after mild COVID-19 (dated by TCRdb to the early 2020s). Libraries were built with 5' RACE. The sequencer listed for this sample is Illumina NovaSeq 6000. TCRdb handled the public reads itself, with Q25 trimming in fastp and clone calling in MiXCR, and kept productive beta chains. Rows with a matching CDR3 protein are joined into one entry that keeps the most common DNA and genes. The sample yields about 180,000 distinct CDR3 sequences; less than 20% were counted once. The ten largest clonotypes hold roughly 3.9% of the sample. The sequenced material came from PBMCs or a T cell subset sorted from them (not recorded which). The receptors shown here come from a man aged 18-30 years who had mild COVID-19 (a few samples of this study predate the infection). The sample titles of this study are shuffled in the database, so cell type and time point are left out; the donor was told from shared clones.

This clonotype is a singleton in its sample. This chain joins TRBV10-3 and TRBJ1-5; D gene unclear. V shed 10 bases and J shed 0 bases, with 7 bases lying between them. This CDR3 is 12 amino acids long. CDR1 and CDR2 (germline): ENHRY, SYGVKD. CDR3 sequence reads: CATQFSNQPQHF. The CDR3 coding sequence is TGTGCCACCCAATTTAGCAATCAGCCCCAGCATTTT.

The gene calls are TRBV11-2 and TRBJ2-1; the D gene could be TRBD1 or TRBD2 (6 bases each). Germline V gene lookup returns CDR1 SGHAT and CDR2 FQNNGV. With 5 bases removed from V and 8 bases from J, the gap between germline ends came to 16 bases. There are 14 residues in the CDR3. The CDR3 bases are TGTGCCAGCAGCCCAGCGTGGAGGGGGGATGAGCAGTTCTTC. Amino acid sequence: CASSPAWRGDEQFF.

A few counts support this clonotype. The chain combines TRBV5-1 with TRBJ2-3; D may be TRBD1 (6 bases). The CDR3 covers 14 residues. Germline V gene lookup returns CDR1 SGHRS and CDR2 YFSETQ. V gave up 5 bases and J gave up 6 bases, with 16 bases separating them. The CDR3 DNA sequence: TGCGCCAGCAGGTGGCAGGGGAAGGGGGATACGCAGTATTTT. Its translation is CASRWQGKGDTQYF.

The genes are TRBV6-2 or TRBV6-3 and TRBJ1-6; no clear D. The V gene's germline CDR1 is MNHEY and CDR2 SVGEGT. Trimming left V 2 bases short and J 7 bases short, with 3 bases between. The CDR3 sequence is 12 residues long. CDR3 coding DNA: TGTGCCAGCAGTTACGAGAATTCACCCCTCCACTTT. The encoded protein is CASSYENSPLHF.

The rearrangement joins TRBV5-1 to TRBJ1-6; a possible D gene is TRBD1 (6 bases). The V end lost 2 bases, the J end lost 3 bases, and 9 bases lay between the germline ends. The germline V gene has CDR1 SGHRS and CDR2 YFSETQ. This CDR3 is built from 15 residues. DNA for the CDR3: TGCGCCAGCAGCTTACAGGGAGACTATAATTCACCCCTCCACTTT. Encoded protein: CASSLQGDYNSPLHF.

This clonotype was picked up a small number of times. The rearrangement joins TRBV11-2 to TRBJ2-5, with 7 positions matching TRBD2. This CDR3 region has 14 residues. Germline CDR1 and CDR2: SGHAT and FQNNGV. The ends lost 5 bases at V and 4 bases at J; junction bases unmatched: 7. This CDR3 is CASSPRAGRETQYF. DNA of the CDR3: TGTGCCAGCAGCCCCAGAGCGGGGCGAGAGACCCAGTACTTC.

In this sample, this clonotype turned up many times. This chain connects TRBV20-1 to TRBJ2-5; TRBD2 agrees at 7 bases. The CDR3 has 15 residues. In germline, CDR1 is DFQATT, CDR2 SNEGSKA (reference sequence). Trimming cost V 3 bases and J 2 bases; bases outside gene matches: 9. In nucleotides, the CDR3 is TGCAGTGCTAGTAAGGGCGGGAGCTCTCAAGAGACCCAGTACTTC. It is translated as CSASKGGSSQETQYF.

The chain carries TRBV11-2 and TRBJ2-7; 10 nucleotides agree with TRBD1. CDR1 is SGHAT, CDR2 FQNNGV, per germline. V was pared by 6 bases and J by 7 bases, with 9 bases of the junction left unmatched. This CDR3 has 14 amino acids. The CDR3, as DNA: TGTGCCAGCAGACCACCAGGGACAGGGGAAGAGCAGTACTTC. Amino acid sequence: CASRPPGTGEEQYF.

This clonotype showed up just a few times. This chain links TRBV18 with TRBJ1-1; D gene uncertain. CDR1 KGHSH and CDR2 LQKENI come from the germline V gene. This CDR3 is built from 14 residues. The V end lost 0 bases, the J end lost 5 bases, and 10 bases lay between the germline ends. The CDR3 bases are TGTGCCAGCTCACCACCGAGTGGGAGGACTGAAGCTTTCTTT. It translates to CASSPPSGRTEAFF. Full variable domain (missing parts from reference TRBV18 and TRBJ1-1): NAGVMQNPRHLVRRRGQEARLRCSPMKGHSHVYWYRQLPEEGLKFMVYLQKENIIDESGMPKERFSAEFPKEGPSILRIQQVVRGDSAAYFCASSPPSGRTEAFFGQGTRLTVV.

The chain recombines TRBV11-1 with TRBJ1-6; D gene uncertain. With 5 bases removed from V and 6 bases from J, the gap between germline ends came to 8 bases. The germline V gene encodes CDR1 SGHAT and CDR2 FQDESV (reference sequence). CDR3 length: 13 amino acids. The CDR3 sequence is CASSPRANSPLHF. In nucleotides, the CDR3 is TGTGCCAGCAGCCCGAGGGCTAATTCACCCCTCCACTTT. Filled out from reference TRBV11-1 and TRBJ1-6, the complete variable domain reads EAEVAQSPRYKITEKSQAVAFWCDPISGHATLYWYRQILGQGPELLVQFQDESVVDDSQLPKDRFSAERLKGVDSTLKIQPAELGDSAMYLCASSPRANSPLHFGNGTRLTVT.

Many counts were recorded for this clonotype. J is TRBJ1-4 and V is TRBV6-5; 11 nucleotides line up with TRBD1. CDR3 length: 14 amino acids. Germline CDR1 MNHEY, CDR2 SVGAGI. After removal of 4 bases from V and 5 bases from J, the junction contained 0 bases not matched to a gene. DNA of the CDR3: TGTGCCAGCAGTTGGGACAGGGGGAATGAAAAACTGTTTTTT. This translates into CASSWDRGNEKLFF.

The chain uses TRBV20-1 and TRBJ2-3; TRBD2 might be the D (5 bases). Trimming removed 4 bases from V and 5 bases from J, with 16 bases in between. CDR1 is DFQATT and CDR2 is SNEGSKA in the germline V gene (reference sequence). The CDR3 is made up of 14 amino acids. The CDR3 DNA follows: TGCAGTGCTACCTCGACCAGCCGGGGAGATACGCAGTATTTT. Protein sequence: CSATSTSRGDTQYF.

V gene TRBV28 combines with J gene TRBJ2-7; possibly TRBD1 or TRBD2 for D (5 bases each). Germline V CDR1 and CDR2: MDHEN, SYDVKM. The ends were cut back, 5 bases at V and 4 bases at J, with 21 bases in the middle. CDR3 length: 16 amino acids. The CDR3 DNA reads TGTGCCAGCAGTCCACCCGGGACCCCTCATTTTTACGAGCAGTACGTC. Its translation is CASSPPGTPHFYEQYV.

The chain combines TRBV7-3 with TRBJ2-1, with a tentative D call TRBD1 (5 bases). Looked up from germline, CDR1 is SGHTA and CDR2 is FQGTGA. The CDR3 covers 11 residues. V was shortened by 11 bases and J by 8 bases, with 13 bases between the two germline ends. Here the CDR3 reads CARTRGHEQFF. The CDR3 DNA reads TGTGCCCGAACAAGGGGTCATGAGCAGTTCTTC.

This clonotype was seen a handful of times. The V and J genes are TRBV5-6 and TRBJ2-7; 10 nucleotides match TRBD1. Per the germline V gene, CDR1 is SGHDT and CDR2 is YYEEEE. With V trimmed by 6 bases and J by 7 bases, 7 bases remained unmatched. The CDR3 totals 13 residues. CDR3 in DNA: TGTGCCAGCACCGGGACAGGGGCTTGGGAGCAGTACTTC. Translating it yields CASTGTGAWEQYF.

The chain uses TRBV7-2 and TRBJ1-2; TRBD1 matches 10 bases. Germline loops: CDR1 SGHTA, CDR2 FQGNSA. The ends lost 4 bases at V and 4 bases at J; junction bases unmatched: 6. The CDR3 runs to 15 residues. CDR3 loop: CASSSDRGRSYGYTF. CDR3 nucleotides: TGTGCCAGCAGCTCAGACAGGGGGCGAAGCTATGGCTACACCTTC.

This clonotype was seen a handful of times. The chain employs TRBV28 and TRBJ2-7; a possible D gene is TRBD2 (7 bases). Between the trimmed V and J ends, which lost 10 bases and 6 bases, there was a span of 19 bases. Germline CDR1 is MDHEN and CDR2 is SYDVKM. There are 13 residues in the CDR3. CDR3 amino acids: CATSLRGALEQYV. CDR3 coding DNA: TGTGCCACCTCGTTACGGGGGGCACTCGAGCAGTACGTC.

This clonotype has more than one count but fewer than ten. This chain joins TRBV5-5 and TRBJ2-3, with 8 bases lining up with TRBD1. With 2 bases clipped from V and 3 bases from J, the junction kept 5 bases outside the gene matches. The CDR3 spans 15 residues. The germline CDR1 and CDR2 sequences are SGHKS and YYEKEE (reference sequence). The CDR3 DNA sequence: TGTGCCAGCAGCTTCCCAACAGGGGGTACAGATACGCAGTATTTT. This translates into CASSFPTGGTDTQYF.

This clonotype was observed a handful of times. The chain employs TRBV2 and TRBJ2-7; D is ambiguous. Germline CDR1 reads SNHLY; CDR2 reads FYNNEI. This CDR3 comprises 11 residues. Trimming shortened V by 6 bases and J by 3 bases, and 6 bases separated the two germline ends. This CDR3 is CASSEFYEQYF. The CDR3 DNA follows: TGTGCCAGCAGCGAATTCTACGAGCAGTACTTC.

This clonotype was observed a handful of times. The chain recombines TRBV16 with TRBJ1-1, with D perhaps matching TRBD1 (5 bases). The ends were cut back, 0 bases at V and 10 bases at J, with 15 bases in the middle. CDR1 is KGHSY, CDR2 FQNENV, per germline. This CDR3 region has 14 residues. The CDR3 is CASSQSRGGMGAFF. The CDR3 nucleotides read TGTGCCAGCAGCCAATCTCGGGGCGGGATGGGAGCTTTCTTT.

The sample holds a few counts of this clonotype. The rearrangement joins TRBV2 to TRBJ2-7, with TRBD2 as a possible D gene (6 bases). The CDR3 sequence is 11 residues long. V lost 4 bases and J lost 12, with 13 bases in between. The V gene's germline CDR1 is SNHLY and CDR2 FYNNEI. The CDR3 protein is CASSGREVLYF. DNA for the CDR3: TGTGCCAGCAGTGGGAGGGAGGTTCTGTACTTC.

This chain joins TRBV7-9 and TRBJ2-3; TRBD2 aligns across 9 bases. The CDR3 totals 15 residues. The ends lost 5 bases at V and 2 bases at J; junction bases unmatched: 5. CDR1 SEHNR and CDR2 FQNEAQ come from the germline V gene (reference sequence). CDR3 protein: CASSNIAGVTDTQYF. The DNA for the CDR3 is TGTGCCAGCAGCAATATAGCGGGGGTCACAGATACGCAGTATTTT.

This clonotype was picked up one time. The chain carries TRBV6-5 and TRBJ1-2; D might be TRBD1 (6 bases). The CDR3 length is 14 residues. V was cut by 7 bases and J by 5 bases, with 17 bases left in between. CDR1 MNHEY and CDR2 SVGAGI come from the germline V gene. The CDR3 loop reads CASTFSGRGYGYTF. The DNA of the CDR3 is TGTGCCAGCACTTTCTCGGGCAGGGGATATGGCTACACCTTC.

The CDR3 loop is CASSVSSGGEQFF. In DNA form, the CDR3 reads TGTGCCAGCAGCGTGAGTAGCGGGGGTGAGCAGTTCTTC. The chain is built from TRBV9 and TRBJ2-1; 9 bases fit TRBD2. CDR1 and CDR2 from the germline V gene are SGDLS and YYNGEE. Trimming cost V 2 bases and J 9 bases; bases outside gene matches: 3. CDR3 size: 13 residues.

This clonotype was counted between two and nine times. V usage is TRBV7-2 and J usage is TRBJ1-4; TRBD1 is a possible D gene (5 bases). Germline values: CDR1 SGHTA, CDR2 FQGNSA. Trimming took off 3 bases at V and 7 bases at J, with 12 bases between the two ends. This CDR3 is 14 amino acids long. CDR3 sequence (DNA): TGTGCCAGCAGCTTCGGCAGGGTCGCTGAAAAACTGTTTTTT. Encoded protein: CASSFGRVAEKLFF.

This chain uses TRBV5-1 with TRBJ1-5; TRBD1 agrees at 10 bases. The V segment lost 4 bases and the J segment 9 bases; nucleotides outside the gene matches: 4. CDR1 SGHRS and CDR2 YFSETQ come from the germline V gene. This CDR3 is 13 amino acids long. The CDR3: CASSTDRGVPQHF. Here the CDR3 DNA reads TGCGCCAGCAGCACGGACAGGGGGGTGCCCCAGCATTTT.

There are a few counts of this clonotype. The V and J genes are TRBV5-4 and TRBJ2-6; 8 bases map to TRBD1. Germline values: CDR1 SGHNT, CDR2 YYREEE (reference sequence). V dropped 6 bases and J dropped 0; count of bases not matched to a gene: 5. The CDR3 loop spans 16 amino acids. CDR3 loop: CASTRDRSSGANVLTF. Written as DNA, the CDR3 is TGTGCCAGCACCCGGGACAGGTCCTCTGGGGCCAACGTCCTGACTTTC.